In this sample, the clone carrying this TCR beta chain turned up once. What it binds is not known. V was shortened by 1 base and J by 2 bases, with 9 bases between the two germline ends. The V gene's germline CDR1 is SNHLY and CDR2 FYNNEI. CDR3 length equals 14 residues. The data were produced by immunoSEQ multiplex PCR, yet TCRdb's version contains in-frame clones alone and is incomplete. The sample yields 95,000 to 110,000 clones, around 89% seen once. The record originates from a study of T cell responses to AZD1222 COVID-19 vaccine. Across the whole study: Pooling was applied to second doses at about 4 or about 12 weeks.

Study observations and caveats: At baseline, just six AZD1222 recipients tested seropositive. Repertoire samples came only from after the peak T cell response. Donors skewed white British and female; clonal diversity was possibly underestimated.

This sample comprised peripheral blood, obtained on day 0 of AZD1222 vaccination. V is TRBV2 and J is TRBJ2-7; D might be TRBD2 (6 bases). The sequence derives from an adult in good health. CDR3 amino acids: CASSEGGGTYEQYF. CDR3 coding DNA: TGTGCCAGCAGTGAAGGTGGCGGGACCTACGAGCAGTACTTC.